These 32 T cell receptor beta chains were all obtained from the same sample, sequenced in a study of spatial heterogeneity in lung cancer. Whole-study findings and limits: Higher tumor mutation counts went along with higher counts of expanded intratumoral alpha and beta TCRs.

The antigens these receptors bind are not known. TCRdb fed the 5' RACE reads into MiXCR, producing one record per CDR3 protein. The table has about a thousand distinct CDR3 sequences, under 30% seen once. The time point was: sample taken at primary tumor resection. The sample in question was lung tumor tissue, obtained at surgery. The receptors shown here come from a male donor with early-stage non-small cell lung cancer.

This clonotype was observed a few times. This beta chain lies outside the target of a library built for alpha chains; its clone size means little. This chain uses TRBV11-2 with TRBJ2-2, with D perhaps matching TRBD1 (5 bases). The CDR3 runs 14 residues. Germline CDR1 is SGHAT and CDR2 is FQNNGV. The germline V and J ends were trimmed by 4 bases and 6 bases, with 12 bases remaining between them. The CDR3 loop reads CASSSTGSAGELFF. CDR3 coding DNA: TGTGCCAGCAGCTCCACAGGTTCGGCCGGGGAGCTGTTTTTT.

Concerning this clonotype itself: In a library made to pick up alpha chains, this beta chain is a stray read with a size that means little. The chain uses TRBV24-1 and TRBJ2-3; TRBD1 matches 9 bases. The CDR3 is 16 amino acids. Germline loops: CDR1 KGHDR, CDR2 SFDVKD. Trimming removed 4 bases from V and 5 bases from J; junction bases left unmatched: 9. The CDR3 is CATSDLDRGFGDTQYF. As DNA, the CDR3 is TGTGCCACCAGTGACCTGGACAGGGGATTTGGAGATACGCAGTATTTT.

As for this clonotype: The library was built for alpha chains, so this beta chain is an off-target read and its size means little. The chain recombines TRBV28 with TRBJ2-6, with a tentative D call TRBD2 (5 bases). The germline gives CDR1 MDHEN, CDR2 SYDVKM. The CDR3 covers 17 residues. With 5 bases removed from V and 2 bases from J, the gap between germline ends came to 16 bases. Here the CDR3 reads CASSLHGLGTGANVLTF. The CDR3 bases are TGTGCCAGCAGTCTCCATGGGCTCGGGACTGGGGCCAACGTCCTGACTTTC.

With respect to this clonotype: The library was designed around alpha chains, so this beta chain is a stray read whose abundance carries little weight. The chain joins TRBV4-1 to TRBJ2-7; D possibly corresponds to TRBD1 (6 bases). V lost 4 bases, J lost 7 bases, and 14 bases lay in between. The CDR3 is 13 amino acids. From germline, CDR1 is MGHRA and CDR2 YSYEKL. This CDR3 is CASSPDRKGEQYF. In DNA form, the CDR3 reads TGCGCCAGCAGCCCTGACAGGAAGGGAGAGCAGTACTTC.

This clonotype was seen a handful of times. With the library built for alpha chains, this beta chain is off target and its frequency is not meaningful. V gene TRBV29-1 combines with J gene TRBJ2-3; D is unclear. The germline gives CDR1 SQVTM, CDR2 ANQGSEA. CDR3 length: 14 residues. Trimming cost V 0 bases and J 1 base, with 8 bases left between them. The DNA for the CDR3 is TGCAGCGTTGAAGATCCGCAGGGCACAGATACGCAGTATTTT. The encoded protein is CSVEDPQGTDTQYF.

This clonotype is large (0.1 to 1%) in the sample. The library was designed around alpha chains, so this beta chain is a stray read whose abundance carries little weight. The chain joins TRBV29-1 to TRBJ2-7; no definite D call. The length of the CDR3 is 12 residues. The germline V gene encodes CDR1 SQVTM and CDR2 ANQGSEA. Trimming took 5 bases from V and 3 from J, leaving 11 bases between them. The CDR3 DNA reads TGCAGCGTTTTAGGTGCACTCTACGAGCAGTACTTC. It encodes CSVLGALYEQYF.

This clonotype was seen only a few times. Since the library was made to target alpha chains, this beta chain is a stray read and its abundance is not meaningful. This chain connects TRBV29-1 to TRBJ2-6; no clear D. CDR3 length: 15 residues. The ends were cut back, 7 bases at V and 0 bases at J, with 13 bases in the middle. Germline lookup yields CDR1 SQVTM and CDR2 ANQGSEA. The CDR3 bases are TGCAGCGCCGAGGACGGAAGCTCTGGGGCCAACGTCCTGACTTTC. This gives the protein CSAEDGSSGANVLTF.

About this clonotype: Since the library was made to target alpha chains, this beta chain is a stray read and its abundance is not meaningful. The chain employs TRBV27 and TRBJ2-7; D perhaps matches TRBD2 (5 bases). From germline, CDR1 is MNHEY and CDR2 SMNVEV (reference sequence). This CDR3 comprises 14 residues. V was pared by 0 bases and J by 0 bases, with 6 bases between. The CDR3 loop is CASSLSEVSYEQYF. The CDR3 DNA is TGTGCCAGCAGTTTATCGGAGGTCTCCTACGAGCAGTACTTC.

As for this clonotype: The library was built for alpha chains, so this beta chain is an off-target read and its size means little. This chain links TRBV5-1 with TRBJ2-3; 8 nucleotides align to TRBD2. The CDR3 extends over 16 amino acids. Trimming took 2 bases from V and 2 from J; bases not matched to a gene: 7. In germline, CDR1 is SGHRS, CDR2 YFSETQ. CDR3 DNA: TGCGCCAGCAGCTTCGAGGCTAGCGGGTCCACAGATACGCAGTATTTT. Protein: CASSFEASGSTDTQYF.

Note on this clonotype: With the library built for alpha chains, this beta chain is off target and its frequency is not meaningful. The V gene is TRBV6-6, the J gene TRBJ2-7; TRBD2 aligns across 9 bases. CDR1 and CDR2 (germline): MNHNY, SVGAGI (reference sequence). CDR3 size: 14 residues. V shed 5 bases, J shed 3 bases, and the junction held 5 bases outside the gene matches. The CDR3 coding sequence is TGTGCCAGCAGTGAAGGACTAGCGTACTACGAGCAGTACTTC. Translated: CASSEGLAYYEQYF.

On this clonotype itself: This beta chain came through as a stray read in a library set up for alpha chains, and its size says little. The rearrangement links TRBV4-1 to TRBJ2-7, with 8 bases that match TRBD1. The CDR3 is made up of 15 amino acids. Looked up from germline, CDR1 is MGHRA and CDR2 is YSYEKL. Trimming at V came to 3 bases and at J to 3 bases, leaving 7 bases not matched to a gene. The CDR3 DNA reads TGCGCCAGCAGCCAGGGGGGACAGGCTAGCTACGAGCAGTACTTC. This codes for CASSQGGQASYEQYF.

Comment on this clonotype: Since the library was made to target alpha chains, this beta chain is a stray read and its abundance is not meaningful. The V and J genes are TRBV5-1 and TRBJ2-5; TRBD1 agrees at 10 bases. CDR1 is SGHRS, CDR2 YFSETQ, per germline. The J segment lost 7 bases and the V segment lost 4 bases, leaving 7 bases of the junction unmatched. The CDR3 runs to 14 residues. CDR3 DNA sequence: TGCGCCAGCAGCACGACAGGGGGCAGTGGGACCCAGTACTTC. It specifies CASSTTGGSGTQYF.

A few counts support this clonotype. Being off target in a library aimed at alpha chains, this beta chain has a size of little meaning. J is TRBJ2-3 and V is TRBV20-1; D perhaps matches TRBD2 (6 bases). Germline loops: CDR1 DFQATT, CDR2 SNEGSKA (reference sequence). This CDR3 spans 15 amino acids. The V end lost 0 bases, the J end lost 5 bases, and 15 bases lay between the germline ends. This chain's CDR3 is CSARDIRELLDTQYF. The CDR3 nucleotides are TGCAGTGCTAGAGATATACGGGAGTTATTAGATACGCAGTATTTT.

This clonotype was seen a few times. The library was designed around alpha chains, so this beta chain is a stray read whose abundance carries little weight. CDR3 sequence reads: CASSPPTGGETQYF. DNA of the CDR3: TGTGCCAGCTCACCACCCACAGGAGGGGAGACCCAGTACTTC. The chain has TRBV18 and TRBJ2-5, with D perhaps matching TRBD2 (6 bases). CDR1 and CDR2 from the germline V gene are KGHSH and LQKENI. This CDR3 contains 14 residues. V was pared by 0 bases and J by 5 bases, with 10 bases between.

This clonotype came up a few times. In a library made to pick up alpha chains, this beta chain is a stray read with a size that means little. The chain couples TRBV20-1 to TRBJ1-1; D remains unclear. The germline V gene has CDR1 DFQATT and CDR2 SNEGSKA (reference sequence). Trimming removed 2 bases from V and 4 bases from J, with 11 bases in between. This CDR3 region has 13 residues. The CDR3 is CSARPVGRTEAFF. Written as DNA, the CDR3 is TGCAGTGCTAGACCGGTAGGGCGCACTGAAGCTTTCTTT.

This clonotype is large. With the library built for alpha chains, this beta chain is off target and its frequency is not meaningful. The chain combines TRBV6-5 with TRBJ2-7, with D possibly being TRBD2 (5 bases). The CDR3 covers 14 residues. V was pared by 6 bases and J by 1 base, with 13 bases between. Germline CDR1 MNHEY, CDR2 SVGAGI. For the CDR3, the DNA is TGTGCCAGCAGATCAACCGGGGATTCCTACGAGCAGTACTTC. It encodes CASRSTGDSYEQYF.

This clonotype showed up just once. In a library made to pick up alpha chains, this beta chain is a stray read with a size that means little. CDR3 bases: TGTGCCAGCAGCTTGGAAGCGGGAGGCTTCACCGGGGAGCTGTTTTTT. Translating gives CASSLEAGGFTGELFF. V usage is TRBV5-4 and J usage is TRBJ2-2; 9 nucleotides agree with TRBD2. CDR3 length: 16 amino acids. The V and J ends lost 0 bases and 4 bases, in that order; junction bases with no gene match: 4. CDR1 and CDR2 from the germline V gene are SGHNT and YYREEE (reference sequence).

Concerning this clonotype itself: Little can be read into the size of this beta chain, an off-target read in a library designed for alpha chains. The chain uses TRBV11-2 and TRBJ1-4, with D perhaps TRBD1 (6 bases). The CDR3 runs 14 residues. The V and J ends lost 4 bases and 11 bases respectively, with 17 bases between them. Germline-derived CDR1 and CDR2 are SGHAT and FQNNGV. The CDR3 sequence: CASSSQGGREKLFF. The DNA for the CDR3 is TGTGCCAGCAGCTCCCAAGGGGGGAGAGAGAAACTGTTTTTT.

This clonotype is large (0.1 to 1%). The size of this beta chain means little, since it is a stray read in a library made for alpha chains. This chain joins TRBV4-2 and TRBJ1-2, with 10 bases identical to TRBD1. The germline CDR1 and CDR2 sequences are LGHNA and YNFKEQ. J lost 7 bases, V lost 0 bases, and 14 bases had no gene match. CDR3 length equals 18 residues. This CDR3 reads CASSQEAQTGGAGSGYTF. As DNA, the CDR3 is TGTGCCAGCAGCCAAGAAGCTCAGACAGGGGGCGCGGGGAGTGGCTACACCTTC.

About this clonotype itself: Since it is a stray read in a library aimed at alpha chains, this beta chain has a size that is not meaningful. The chain carries TRBV18 and TRBJ2-7, with 10 bases matching TRBD2. Germline assignment: CDR1 KGHSH and CDR2 LQKENI. Germline trimming cut 3 bases from V and 3 bases from J; bases unmatched to any gene: 8. The CDR3 spans 16 residues. The CDR3 loop is CASSPTTSGRGYEQYF. DNA for the CDR3: TGTGCCAGCTCACCCACGACTAGCGGGCGGGGCTACGAGCAGTACTTC.

Of note for this clonotype: The library was designed around alpha chains, so this beta chain is a stray read whose abundance carries little weight. The rearrangement joins TRBV19 to TRBJ2-2, with 8 bases fitting TRBD1. This CDR3 has 15 amino acids. V lost 3 bases, J lost 4 bases, and 4 bases stayed unmatched. Germline CDR1 is LNHDA and CDR2 is SQIVND (reference sequence). The CDR3 nucleotides read TGTGCCAGTAGTATTCAGGGGGCCGGCACCGGGGAGCTGTTTTTT. Translated, it gives CASSIQGAGTGELFF.

The table lists this clonotype with a few counts. A library prepared for alpha chains yielded this beta chain as an off-target read; its size is of little meaning. The chain couples TRBV20-1 to TRBJ2-3; D possibly corresponds to TRBD2 (6 bases). Germline assignment: CDR1 DFQATT and CDR2 SNEGSKA (reference sequence). The CDR3 is 13 residues long. The germline V and J ends were trimmed by 1 base and 4 bases, with 9 bases remaining between them. The CDR3 spells CSARVGGADTQYF. CDR3 nucleotides: TGCAGTGCTAGAGTGGGGGGTGCAGATACGCAGTATTTT.

By share of the sample, this clonotype is large (0.1 to 1%). In a library made to pick up alpha chains, this beta chain is a stray read with a size that means little. This chain links TRBV5-1 with TRBJ2-2; D is possibly TRBD2 (5 bases). The V end lost 6 bases, the J end lost 2 bases, and 11 bases lay between the germline ends. CDR1 is SGHRS and CDR2 is YFSETQ in the germline V gene. This CDR3 is built from 14 residues. The DNA of the CDR3 is TGCGCCAGCACCCCTAGCAGTAACACCGGGGAGCTGTTTTTT. As protein: CASTPSSNTGELFF.

About this clonotype: The library was built for alpha chains, so this beta chain is an off-target read and its size means little. The V and J genes are TRBV28 and TRBJ1-1; no definite D call. The CDR3 is 13 amino acids. From germline, CDR1 is MDHEN and CDR2 SYDVKM. V was cut by 0 bases and J by 7 bases, with 9 bases left in between. The CDR3 region has the DNA TGTGCCAGCAGTTTATGGGCAGACAATGAAGCTTTCTTT. Amino acids: CASSLWADNEAFF.

This clonotype occurred a few times. Little can be read into the size of this beta chain, an off-target read in a library designed for alpha chains. V and J are TRBV5-1 and TRBJ2-2; D gene uncertain. Looked up from germline, CDR1 is SGHRS and CDR2 is YFSETQ. With 0 bases removed from V and 7 bases from J, the gap between germline ends came to 16 bases. The CDR3 spans 16 residues. The DNA for the CDR3 is TGCGCCAGCAGCTTGGACTCTCCTAGGGTCGGCGGGGAGCTGTTTTTT. It encodes CASSLDSPRVGGELFF.

This clonotype has a handful of counts. This beta chain appears as a stray read in a library generated for alpha chains; its size is not informative. The chain joins TRBV27 to TRBJ2-7; 13 nucleotides agree with TRBD2. Looked up from germline, CDR1 is MNHEY and CDR2 is SMNVEV (reference sequence). CDR3 size: 15 residues. Trimming cost V 6 bases and J 3 bases; bases outside gene matches: 5. CDR3: CASRGGTSGDYEQYF. The CDR3 DNA is TGTGCCAGCAGAGGGGGGACTAGCGGGGACTACGAGCAGTACTTC.

As for this clonotype: A library made for alpha chains picked up this beta chain off target, so its size means little. The rearrangement uses TRBV5-1 and TRBJ2-5; TRBD2 agrees at 8 bases. V gave up 0 bases and J gave up 5 bases; unmatched junction bases: 6. In germline, CDR1 is SGHRS, CDR2 YFSETQ. CDR3 length equals 15 residues. The CDR3: CASSLGDGRAETQYF. The DNA of the CDR3 is TGCGCCAGCAGCTTGGGTGACGGGAGGGCGGAGACCCAGTACTTC.

Details on this clonotype: Since it is a stray read in a library aimed at alpha chains, this beta chain has a size that is not meaningful. V usage is TRBV3-1 and J usage is TRBJ2-7; 13 bases fit TRBD2. The V gene's germline CDR1 is LGHDT and CDR2 YNNKEL (reference sequence). The CDR3 covers 14 residues. Germline trimming cut 3 bases from V and 4 bases from J; bases unmatched to any gene: 0. In nucleotides, the CDR3 is TGTGCCAGCAGCCAGGGACTAGCGGGGTACGAGCAGTACTTC. Its translation is CASSQGLAGYEQYF.

This clonotype was recorded a few times. This beta chain was picked up by a library intended for alpha chains and is off target, so its count carries little meaning. The chain couples TRBV7-8 to TRBJ2-1; 14 bases match TRBD2. The CDR3 consists of 15 residues. Germline trimming cut 5 bases from V and 10 bases from J; bases unmatched to any gene: 7. Germline V CDR1 and CDR2: SGHVS, FQNEAQ. Here the CDR3 DNA reads TGTGCCAGCAGCACCCGACTAGCGGGAGGGATAGAGCAGTTCTTC. It is translated as CASSTRLAGGIEQFF.

This clonotype is termed large (0.1 to 1%). Found in a library prepared for alpha chains, this beta chain is an off-target read, and its abundance has little meaning. The rearrangement uses TRBV4-1 and TRBJ2-7, with 10 bases lining up with TRBD2. Germline values: CDR1 MGHRA, CDR2 YSYEKL. The ends lost 3 bases at V and 7 bases at J; junction bases unmatched: 12. The CDR3 contains 16 residues. The CDR3 DNA sequence: TGCGCCAGCAGCCATATTTGGACTAGCGGAAGTACGGAGCAGTACTTC. It yields the protein CASSHIWTSGSTEQYF.

This clonotype is large in the sample. For a library built for alpha chains, this beta chain is a stray read; little rests on its size. The chain combines TRBV6-5 with TRBJ2-7; TRBD2 matches 7 bases. Germline values: CDR1 MNHEY, CDR2 SVGAGI. The CDR3 is made up of 16 amino acids. Trimming removed 0 bases from V and 5 bases from J; junction bases left unmatched: 10. CDR3 sequence reads: CASSYSHPGGGHEQYF. CDR3 in DNA: TGTGCCAGCAGTTACTCTCATCCGGGAGGAGGACACGAGCAGTACTTC.

Sample share makes this clonotype large (0.1 to 1%). This beta chain is an off-target read within a library intended for alpha chains, so its frequency means little. The chain recombines TRBV7-6 with TRBJ2-7; possible D gene TRBD1, 5 bases. Germline V CDR1 and CDR2: SGHVS, FNYEAQ. The CDR3 covers 13 residues. V shed 3 bases and J shed 3 bases, with 9 bases lying between them. The CDR3 coding sequence is TGTGCCAGCAGCTTGGGGCCCAACTACGAGCAGTACTTC. As protein: CASSLGPNYEQYF.